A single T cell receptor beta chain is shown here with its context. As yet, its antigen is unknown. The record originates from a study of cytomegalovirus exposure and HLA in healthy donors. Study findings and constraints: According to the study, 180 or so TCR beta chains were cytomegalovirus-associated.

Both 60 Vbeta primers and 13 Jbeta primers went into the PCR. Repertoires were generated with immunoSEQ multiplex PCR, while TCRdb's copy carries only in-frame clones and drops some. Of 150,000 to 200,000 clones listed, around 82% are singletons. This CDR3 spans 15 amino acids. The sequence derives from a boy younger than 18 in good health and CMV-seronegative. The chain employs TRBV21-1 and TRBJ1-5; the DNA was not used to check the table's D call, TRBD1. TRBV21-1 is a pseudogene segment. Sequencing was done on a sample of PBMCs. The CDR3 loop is CASSTGQGGGQPQHF. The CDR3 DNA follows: TGTGCCAGCAGCACCGGACAGGGGGGGGGTCAGCCCCAGCATTTT.